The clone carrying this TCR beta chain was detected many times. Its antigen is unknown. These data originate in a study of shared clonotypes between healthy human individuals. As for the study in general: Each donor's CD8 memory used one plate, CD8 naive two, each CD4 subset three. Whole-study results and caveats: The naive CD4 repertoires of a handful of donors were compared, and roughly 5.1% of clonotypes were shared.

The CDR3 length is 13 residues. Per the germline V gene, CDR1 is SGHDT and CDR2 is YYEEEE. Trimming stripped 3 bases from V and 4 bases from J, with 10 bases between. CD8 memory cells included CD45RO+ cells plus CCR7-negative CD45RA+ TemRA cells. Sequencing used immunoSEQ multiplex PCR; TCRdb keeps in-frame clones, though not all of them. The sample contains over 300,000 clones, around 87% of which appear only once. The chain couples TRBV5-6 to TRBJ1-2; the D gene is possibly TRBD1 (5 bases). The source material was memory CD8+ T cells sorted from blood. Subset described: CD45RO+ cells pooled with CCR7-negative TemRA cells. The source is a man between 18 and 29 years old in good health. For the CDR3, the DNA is TGTGCCAGCAGCTCAGGGCAAAGCTATGGCTACACCTTC. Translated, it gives CASSSGQSYGYTF.